This T cell receptor (beta chain) was recovered during a study of cytomegalovirus exposure and HLA in healthy donors. Study-wide context: From donors who were HLA-typed, an early data release held approximately 80 million unique TCRs. Study-wide findings and caveats: CMV serostatus was the only immune exposure information that was available. Among CMV-associated TCR beta chains, most appeared HLA-restricted in a later analysis. Cytomegalovirus status was reportedly diagnosed by the classifier with high sensitivity and specificity.

Comments on this clone: Its antigen is unknown.

The PCR made use of 60 Vbeta and 13 Jbeta primers. The data were produced by immunoSEQ multiplex PCR, yet TCRdb's version contains in-frame clones alone and is incomplete. In the table there are 75,000 to 95,000 clones, roughly 80% of which are singletons. Germline assignment: CDR1 SNHLY and CDR2 FYNNEI. The CDR3 has 16 residues. V trimming: 3 bases; J trimming: 6 bases; junction bases outside the gene matches: 9. The chain joins TRBV2 to TRBJ2-3, with TRBD1 identical over 10 bases. The sequenced material came from PBMCs. This sequence originates from a human donor in good health. The CDR3 region is CASSDYRDRGGDTQYF. CDR3 DNA sequence: TGTGCCAGCAGTGACTACCGGGACAGGGGTGGCGATACGCAGTATTTT.